These 23 T cell receptor beta chains share one sample of origin, sequenced in a study of blood T cell repertoires in COVID-19. TCRdb keeps only in-frame clones here, not all; method: immunoSEQ multiplex PCR. The sample includes 150,000 to 200,000 clones, roughly 88% of them seen just once. The sequencing input was peripheral blood. These receptor sequences come from a human donor with active or convalescent COVID-19. The donor label of this sample is uncertain.

The sample holds a few counts of this clone. The chain is built from TRBV28 and TRBJ2-2, with TRBD2 matching 7 bases. This CDR3 region has 16 residues. The ends lost 5 bases at V and 6 bases at J; junction bases unmatched: 12. Germline CDR1 and CDR2: MDHEN and SYDVKM. CDR3 sequence: CASSPLLAVESGELFF. CDR3 sequence (DNA): TGTGCCAGCAGTCCCCTCCTAGCGGTCGAGTCCGGGGAGCTGTTTTTT.

The CDR3 DNA reads as TGTGCCAGCAGCCAGACCCCGGGGGGCTACACCTTC. It codes for CASSQTPGGYTF. The rearrangement links TRBV7-9 to TRBJ1-2, with unresolved D. The ends were cut back, 5 bases at V and 8 bases at J, with 12 bases in the middle. Germline V gene sequence: CDR1 SEHNR, CDR2 FQNEAQ (reference sequence). CDR3 length: 12 residues.

The CDR3 loop reads CASSSSGTGGTDTQYF. DNA for the CDR3: TGTGCCAGCAGTTCCTCCGGGACAGGGGGCACAGATACGCAGTATTTT. The rearrangement uses TRBV28 and TRBJ2-3; 10 nucleotides agree with TRBD1. Germline V gene sequence: CDR1 MDHEN, CDR2 SYDVKM. V lost 4 bases, J lost 1 base, and 5 bases stayed unmatched. The CDR3 sequence is 16 residues long.

The chain couples TRBV3-1 (or the pseudogene TRBV3-2) to TRBJ2-7; unclear D gene. CDR3 length: 15 residues. The germline CDR1 and CDR2 sequences are LGHDT and YNNKEL (reference sequence). Trimming shortened V by 0 bases and J by 4 bases, and 13 bases separated the two germline ends. The CDR3 DNA reads TGTGCCAGCAGCCAAGAGCCTAGTATGGGTTACGAGCAGTACTTC. Its translation: CASSQEPSMGYEQYF.

This chain connects TRBV11-2 to TRBJ1-2; 8 bases line up with TRBD1. The germline V gene encodes CDR1 SGHAT and CDR2 FQNNGV. The CDR3 is 17 residues long. J lost 0 bases, V lost 3 bases, and 9 bases had no gene match. CDR3: CASSLFGTGQSNYGYTF. In DNA form, the CDR3 reads TGTGCCAGCAGCTTGTTCGGGACAGGACAATCTAACTATGGCTACACCTTC. Full variable domain (rest looked up from reference TRBV11-2 and TRBJ1-2): EAGVAQSPRYKIIEKRQSVAFWCNPISGHATLYWYQQILGQGPKLLIQFQNNGVVDDSQLPKDRFSAERLKGVDSTLKIQPAKLEDSAVYLCASSLFGTGQSNYGYTFGSGTRLTVV.

The chain uses TRBV9 and TRBJ1-4; tentatively, D is TRBD1 (5 bases). V dropped 2 bases and J dropped 1 base, with 9 bases sitting between them. Germline V lookup: CDR1 SGDLS, CDR2 YYNGEE. This CDR3 region has 15 residues. This chain's CDR3 is CASSVGRGTNEKLFF. CDR3 nucleotides: TGTGCCAGCAGCGTCGGAAGGGGAACTAATGAAAAACTGTTTTTT.

The J gene is TRBJ1-6, the V gene TRBV30, with D perhaps TRBD1 (6 bases). CDR3 length: 14 residues. V was clipped by 5 bases and J by 7 bases, with 15 bases between them. Looked up from germline, CDR1 is GTSNPN and CDR2 is SVGIG (reference sequence). The CDR3 sequence: CAWASGTRNSPLHF. CDR3 DNA sequence: TGTGCCTGGGCCAGTGGGACAAGGAATTCACCCCTCCACTTT.

In its sample, this clone was seen once. The chain employs TRBV10-3 and TRBJ2-7; D remains unclear. The V gene lost 2 bases and the J gene lost 3 bases, with 5 bases spanning the gap. Germline CDR1 and CDR2: ENHRY and SYGVKD. This CDR3 is built from 12 residues. The CDR3 region has the DNA TGTGCCATCAGTGAGGCCTACTACGAGCAGTACTTC. This translates into CAISEAYYEQYF.

The chain carries TRBV5-1 and TRBJ2-3; TRBD2 agrees at 9 bases. CDR3 length: 16 residues. Germline assignment: CDR1 SGHRS and CDR2 YFSETQ. V shed 0 bases and J 4 bases; nucleotides not matched to a gene: 6. The CDR3 loop is CASSLGSSGSADTQYF. The CDR3 bases are TGCGCCAGCAGCTTGGGTAGTAGCGGGAGTGCAGATACGCAGTATTTT. Filled out from reference TRBV5-1 and TRBJ2-3, the complete variable domain reads KAGVTQTPRYLIKTRGQQVTLSCSPISGHRSVSWYQQTPGQGLQFLFEYFSETQRNKGNFPGRFSGRQFSNSRSEMNVSTLELGDSALYLCASSLGSSGSADTQYFGPGTRLTVL.

V gene TRBV19 combines with J gene TRBJ2-7, with 7 bases lining up with TRBD1. With V trimmed by 4 bases and J by 0 bases, 6 bases remained unmatched. The CDR3 totals 15 residues. CDR1 LNHDA and CDR2 SQIVND come from the germline V gene (reference sequence). Here the CDR3 DNA reads TGTGCCAGTAGTACCTCAGGGGGATTCTCCTACGAGCAGTACTTC. Protein: CASSTSGGFSYEQYF.

J is TRBJ1-1 and V is TRBV28; 7 positions agree with TRBD1. The CDR3 is made up of 11 amino acids. Germline V gene sequence: CDR1 MDHEN, CDR2 SYDVKM. Trimming took 11 bases from V and 4 from J; bases not matched to a gene: 4. The CDR3 DNA reads as TGTGCCGGAAGGGGGCCCACTGAAGCTTTCTTT. It codes for CAGRGPTEAFF.

The chain joins TRBV7-9 to TRBJ1-6; no firm D call. The CDR3 totals 13 residues. Germline V lookup: CDR1 SEHNR, CDR2 FQNEAQ (reference sequence). The V gene lost 0 bases and the J gene lost 6 bases, with 3 bases spanning the gap. The CDR3 reads CASSLASNSPLHF. Written as DNA, the CDR3 is TGTGCCAGCAGCTTAGCCTCTAATTCACCCCTCCACTTT.

J is TRBJ1-1 and V is TRBV5-1, with a possible D match to TRBD1 (6 bases). Germline CDR1 reads SGHRS; CDR2 reads YFSETQ. V was cut by 4 bases and J by 11 bases, with 18 bases left in between. CDR3 size: 13 residues. As DNA, the CDR3 is TGCGCCAGCAGCAACAGGGACCAGGGTGTTGCTTTCTTT. It codes for CASSNRDQGVAFF.

The genes are TRBV5-1 and TRBJ1-4; D is perhaps TRBD1 (5 bases). The CDR3 totals 16 residues. V lost 4 bases and J lost 7, with 20 bases in between. Looked up from germline, CDR1 is SGHRS and CDR2 is YFSETQ. CDR3 residues: CASSAGTYGTAEKLFF. CDR3 bases: TGCGCCAGCAGCGCGGGGACTTATGGGACGGCTGAAAAACTGTTTTTT.

V gene TRBV7-9 combines with J gene TRBJ2-2, with 10 nucleotides matching TRBD1. V lost 6 bases and J lost 7; bases outside the gene matches: 5. Germline V gene data show CDR1 as SEHNR and CDR2 as FQNEAQ (reference sequence). CDR3 length equals 14 residues. Here the CDR3 reads CASRAGTGDGELFF. The CDR3, as DNA: TGTGCCAGCAGGGCCGGGACAGGGGACGGGGAGCTGTTTTTT.

This clone was seen a single time. The chain combines TRBV7-9 with TRBJ2-2; tentatively, D is TRBD1 (5 bases). CDR1 is SEHNR, CDR2 FQNEAQ, per germline (reference sequence). The CDR3 sequence is 17 residues long. V lost 3 bases to trimming and J lost 9 bases, with 23 bases between them. The chain's CDR3 is CASSFDASLGRVRELFF. DNA for the CDR3: TGTGCCAGCAGCTTCGATGCCTCCCTGGGCAGGGTGAGGGAGCTGTTTTTT. The full variable domain, completed using reference TRBV7-9 and TRBJ2-2, is DTGVSQNPRHKITKRGQNVTFRCDPISEHNRLYWYRQTLGQGPEFLTYFQNEAQLEKSRLLSDRFSAERPKGSFSTLEIQRTEQGDSAMYLCASSFDASLGRVRELFFGEGSRLTVL.

J is TRBJ2-1 and V is TRBV19, with 11 bases lining up with TRBD2. This CDR3 has 19 residues. J lost 0 bases, V lost 4 bases, and 11 bases had no gene match. The V gene's germline CDR1 is LNHDA and CDR2 SQIVND (reference sequence). The CDR3 coding sequence is TGTGCCAGTAGTACGGGGCCAGGGACTAGCGGAAGCTCCTACAATGAGCAGTTCTTC. Protein: CASSTGPGTSGSSYNEQFF. Full variable domain (remainder filled in from reference TRBV19 and TRBJ2-1): DGGITQSPKYLFRKEGQNVTLSCEQNLNHDAMYWYRQDPGQGLRLIYYSQIVNDFQKGDIAEGYSVSREKKESFPLTVTSAQKNPTAFYLCASSTGPGTSGSSYNEQFFGPGTRLTVL.

The rearrangement joins TRBV7-9 to TRBJ2-1; 8 bases are a match to TRBD1. CDR1 and CDR2 from the germline V gene are SEHNR and FQNEAQ (reference sequence). V was pared by 5 bases and J by 10 bases, with 4 bases of the junction left unmatched. The CDR3 covers 12 residues. CDR3 nucleotide sequence: TGTGCCAGCAGCCTTCCAGGGGGCGAGCAGTTCTTC. Translating it yields CASSLPGGEQFF.

The V gene is TRBV9, the J gene TRBJ2-7; 13 bases agree with TRBD2. J was trimmed by 4 bases and V by 3 bases; bases with no gene match: 4. This CDR3 region has 15 residues. CDR1 is SGDLS and CDR2 is YYNGEE in the germline V gene. CDR3 residues: CASSAGTSGVYEQYF. The CDR3 region has the DNA TGTGCCAGCAGCGCCGGGACTAGCGGGGTTTACGAGCAGTACTTC.

The chain has TRBV19 and TRBJ1-5; unclear D gene. Germline values: CDR1 LNHDA, CDR2 SQIVND (reference sequence). This CDR3 is built from 15 residues. V shed 5 bases and J shed 2 bases, with 13 bases lying between them. The DNA for the CDR3 is TGTGCCAGTAGTCCTATAAAATTAGGCAATCAGCCCCAGCATTTT. It is translated as CASSPIKLGNQPQHF.

V usage is TRBV6-4 and J usage is TRBJ2-3, with D possibly being TRBD2 (6 bases). The germline V and J ends were trimmed by 2 bases and 0 bases, with 12 bases remaining between them. The CDR3 contains 16 residues. Germline values: CDR1 MRHNA, CDR2 SNTAGT. CDR3 nucleotide sequence: TGTGCCAGCAGTGACCGAGGAGGGGCAAGCACAGATACGCAGTATTTT. Its translation: CASSDRGGASTDTQYF.

This clone was detected once. V gene TRBV6-5 combines with J gene TRBJ1-2, with D possibly matching TRBD1 (6 bases). The CDR3 runs to 13 residues. V lost 5 bases, J lost 6 bases, and 13 bases lay in between. Germline lookup yields CDR1 MNHEY and CDR2 SVGAGI. This CDR3 reads CASSQGRGNGYTF. The CDR3 nucleotides are TGTGCCAGCAGTCAGGGGCGTGGGAATGGCTACACCTTC.

The gene calls are TRBV7-3 and TRBJ2-3; 10 nucleotides align to TRBD2. The CDR3 is 17 residues long. In germline, CDR1 is SGHTA, CDR2 FQGTGA. V lost 3 bases and J lost 3; bases outside the gene matches: 9. For the CDR3, the DNA is TGTGCCAGCAGCTTGTACGCCGGGGGACTAGCGACAGATACGCAGTATTTT. Its translation: CASSLYAGGLATDTQYF.